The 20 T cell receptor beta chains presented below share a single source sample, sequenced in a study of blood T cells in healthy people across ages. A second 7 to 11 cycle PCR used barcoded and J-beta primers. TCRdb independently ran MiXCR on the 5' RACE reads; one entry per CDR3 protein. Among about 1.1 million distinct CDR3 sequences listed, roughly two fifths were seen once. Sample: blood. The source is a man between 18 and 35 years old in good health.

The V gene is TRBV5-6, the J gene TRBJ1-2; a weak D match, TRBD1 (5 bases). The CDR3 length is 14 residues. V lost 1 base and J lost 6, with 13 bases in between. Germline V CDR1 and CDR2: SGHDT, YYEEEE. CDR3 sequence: CASSLKPGLDGYTF. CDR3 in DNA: TGTGCCAGCAGCTTGAAACCAGGGTTGGATGGCTACACCTTC. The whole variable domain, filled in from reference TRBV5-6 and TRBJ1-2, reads DAGVTQSPTHLIKTRGQQVTLRCSPKSGHDTVSWYQQALGQGPQFIFQYYEEEERQRGNFPDRFSGHQFPNYSSELNVNALLLGDSALYLCASSLKPGLDGYTFGSGTRLTVV.

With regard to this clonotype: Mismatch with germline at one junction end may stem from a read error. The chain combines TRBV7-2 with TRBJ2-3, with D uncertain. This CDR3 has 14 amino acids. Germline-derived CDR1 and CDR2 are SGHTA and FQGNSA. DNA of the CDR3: TGTGCCGGCAGCAGAGATCACACCACAGATACGCAGTATTTT. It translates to CAGSRDHTTDTQYF.

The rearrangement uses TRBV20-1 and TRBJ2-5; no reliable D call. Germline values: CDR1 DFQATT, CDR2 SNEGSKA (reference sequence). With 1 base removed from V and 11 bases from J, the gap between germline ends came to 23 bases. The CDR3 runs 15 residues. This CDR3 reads CSARGSLKASNEQYF. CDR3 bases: TGCAGTGCTAGAGGAAGCCTAAAAGCCTCCAATGAGCAGTACTTC.

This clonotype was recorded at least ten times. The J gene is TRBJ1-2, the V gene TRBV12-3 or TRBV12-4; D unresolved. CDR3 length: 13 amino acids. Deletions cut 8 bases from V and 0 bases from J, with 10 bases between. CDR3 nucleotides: TGTGCCAGCGGGCCAGTGACTAACTATGGCTACACCTTC. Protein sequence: CASGPVTNYGYTF.

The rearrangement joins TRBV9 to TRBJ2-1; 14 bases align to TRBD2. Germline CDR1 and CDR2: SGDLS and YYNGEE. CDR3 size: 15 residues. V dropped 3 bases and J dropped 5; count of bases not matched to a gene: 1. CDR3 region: CASSEGLAGDNEQFF. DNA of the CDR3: TGTGCCAGCAGCGAGGGACTAGCGGGAGACAATGAGCAGTTCTTC. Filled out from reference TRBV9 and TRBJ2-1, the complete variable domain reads DSGVTQTPKHLITATGQRVTLRCSPRSGDLSVYWYQQSLDQGLQFLIQYYNGEERAKGNILERFSAQQFPDLHSELNLSSLELGDSALYFCASSEGLAGDNEQFFGPGTRLTVL.

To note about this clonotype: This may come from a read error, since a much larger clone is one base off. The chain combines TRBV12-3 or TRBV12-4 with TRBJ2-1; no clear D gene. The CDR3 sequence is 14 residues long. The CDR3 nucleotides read TGTGCCAGCAGTTTTCAGTTGGCCTACAATGAGCGGTTCTTC. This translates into CASSFQLAYNERFF.

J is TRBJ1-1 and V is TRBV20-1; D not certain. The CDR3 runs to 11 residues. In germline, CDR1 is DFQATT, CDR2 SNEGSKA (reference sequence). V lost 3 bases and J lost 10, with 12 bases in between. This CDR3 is CSASKEPGAFF. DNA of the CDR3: TGCAGTGCTAGTAAGGAGCCCGGAGCTTTCTTT.

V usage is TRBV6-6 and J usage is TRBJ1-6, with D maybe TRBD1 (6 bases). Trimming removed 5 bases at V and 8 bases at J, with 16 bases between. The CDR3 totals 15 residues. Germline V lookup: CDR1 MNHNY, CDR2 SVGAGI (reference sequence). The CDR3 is CASSRLPGEDSPLHF. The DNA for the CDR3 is TGTGCCAGCAGTCGCCTGCCAGGGGAGGATTCACCCCTCCACTTT.

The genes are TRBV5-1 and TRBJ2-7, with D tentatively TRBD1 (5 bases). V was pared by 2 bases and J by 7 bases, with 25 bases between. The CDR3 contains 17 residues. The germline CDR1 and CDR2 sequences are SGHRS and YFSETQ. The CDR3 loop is CASSLGVTPIGYNEQYF. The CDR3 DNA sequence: TGCGCCAGCAGCTTAGGGGTCACCCCGATAGGGTACAATGAGCAGTACTTC.

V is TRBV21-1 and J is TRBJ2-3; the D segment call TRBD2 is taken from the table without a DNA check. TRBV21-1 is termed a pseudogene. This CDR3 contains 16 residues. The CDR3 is CASTPNRDSCTDTQYF. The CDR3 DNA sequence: TGTGCCAGCACCCCAAACCGGGACTCCTGCACAGATACGCAGTATTTT.

CDR3 sequence reads: CASSPVSRGGVSPLHF. The DNA of the CDR3 is TGTGCCAGCAGCCCCGTGTCGCGGGGGGGTGTTTCACCCCTCCACTTT. The chain links TRBV7-3 to TRBJ1-6; perhaps TRBD1 as D (5 bases). This CDR3 is 16 amino acids long. Trimming removed 5 bases at V and 9 bases at J, with 20 bases between. Germline V CDR1 and CDR2: SGHTA, FQGTGA. Drawing the rest from reference TRBV7-3 and TRBJ1-6, the complete variable domain is GAGVSQTPSNKVTEKGKYVELRCDPISGHTALYWYRQSLGQGPEFLIYFQGTGAADDSGLPNDRFFAVRPEGSVSTLKIQRTERGDSAVYLCASSPVSRGGVSPLHFGNGTRLTVT.

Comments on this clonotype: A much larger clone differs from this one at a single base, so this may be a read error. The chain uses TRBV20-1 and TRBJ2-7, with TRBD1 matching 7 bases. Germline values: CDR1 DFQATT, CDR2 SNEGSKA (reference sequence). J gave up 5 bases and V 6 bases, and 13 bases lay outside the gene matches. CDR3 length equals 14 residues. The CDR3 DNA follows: TGCAGTGCCATCGGGACAGCTCTTGACGACGAGCAGTACTTC. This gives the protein CSAIGTALDDEQYF.

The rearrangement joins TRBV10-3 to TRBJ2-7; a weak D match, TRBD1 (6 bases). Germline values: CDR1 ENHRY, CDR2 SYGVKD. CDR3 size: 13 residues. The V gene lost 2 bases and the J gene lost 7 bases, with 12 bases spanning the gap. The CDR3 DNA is TGTGCCATCAGTGAGCCGACAGGTAATGAGCAGTACTTC. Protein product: CAISEPTGNEQYF.

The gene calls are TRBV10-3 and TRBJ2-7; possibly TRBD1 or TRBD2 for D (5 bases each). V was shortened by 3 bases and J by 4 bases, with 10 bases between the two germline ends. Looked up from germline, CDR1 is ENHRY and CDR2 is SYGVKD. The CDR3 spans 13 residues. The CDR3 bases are TGTGCCATCAGTGATGGGGGTCTATACGAGCAGTACTTC. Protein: CAISDGGLYEQYF.

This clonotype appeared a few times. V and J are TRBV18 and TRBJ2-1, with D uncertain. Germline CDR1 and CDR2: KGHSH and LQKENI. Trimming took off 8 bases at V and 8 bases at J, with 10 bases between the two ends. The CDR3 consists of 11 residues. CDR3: CASAVGHEQFF. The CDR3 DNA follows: TGTGCCAGCGCGGTGGGCCATGAGCAGTTCTTC. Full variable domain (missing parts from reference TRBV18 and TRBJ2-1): NAGVMQNPRHLVRRRGQEARLRCSPMKGHSHVYWYRQLPEEGLKFMVYLQKENIIDESGMPKERFSAEFPKEGPSILRIQQVVRGDSAAYFCASAVGHEQFFGPGTRLTVL.

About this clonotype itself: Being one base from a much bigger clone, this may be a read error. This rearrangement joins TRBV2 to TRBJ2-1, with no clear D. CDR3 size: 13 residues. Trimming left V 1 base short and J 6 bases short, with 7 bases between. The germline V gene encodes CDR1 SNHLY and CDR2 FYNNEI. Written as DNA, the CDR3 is TGTGCCAGCAGTGAAGGGATGAGCAATGAGCAGTTCTTC. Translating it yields CASSEGMSNEQFF.

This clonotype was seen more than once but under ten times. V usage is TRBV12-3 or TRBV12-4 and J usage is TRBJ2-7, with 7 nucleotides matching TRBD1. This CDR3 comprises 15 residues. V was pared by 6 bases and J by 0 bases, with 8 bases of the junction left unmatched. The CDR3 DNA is TGTGCCAGCAGGGGAACGACAGGGCCCTCCTACGAGCAGTACTTC. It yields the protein CASRGTTGPSYEQYF.

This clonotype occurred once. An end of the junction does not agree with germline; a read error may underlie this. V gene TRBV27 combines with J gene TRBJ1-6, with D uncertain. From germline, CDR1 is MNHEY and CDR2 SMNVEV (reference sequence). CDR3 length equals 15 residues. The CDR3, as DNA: TGTGCCGGCAGTTGGGAGGGCTCCTATAATTCACCCCTCCACTTT. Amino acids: CAGSWEGSYNSPLHF.

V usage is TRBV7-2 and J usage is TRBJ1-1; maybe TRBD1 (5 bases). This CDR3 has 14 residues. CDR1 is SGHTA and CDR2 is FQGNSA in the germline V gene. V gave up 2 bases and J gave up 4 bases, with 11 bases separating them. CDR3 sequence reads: CASSLYQGSTEAFF. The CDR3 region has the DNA TGTGCCAGCAGCTTATACCAGGGATCCACTGAAGCTTTCTTT.

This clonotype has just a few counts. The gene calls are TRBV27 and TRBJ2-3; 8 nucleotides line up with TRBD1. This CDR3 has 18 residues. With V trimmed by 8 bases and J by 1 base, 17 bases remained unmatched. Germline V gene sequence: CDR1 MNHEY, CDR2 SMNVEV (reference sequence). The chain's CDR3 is CASPGTGKAGLGTDTQYF. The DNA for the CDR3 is TGTGCCAGCCCCGGGACAGGAAAAGCGGGTCTCGGCACAGATACGCAGTATTTT.